This T cell receptor beta chain was captured in a study of blood T cell repertoires in COVID-19. Overall study context: Acute and convalescent COVID-19 specimens originated in the United States, Italy and Spain. PBMCs, B-cell-depleted T cells, or T cells provided the cDNA or gDNA that made up the material.

V dropped 1 base and J dropped 10; count of bases not matched to a gene: 10. The CDR3 consists of 16 residues. CDR1 is SGHTA, CDR2 FQGNSA, per germline. As originally analysed: How many nucleated cells were present was estimated from reference gene primer amplification. Produced via immunoSEQ multiplex PCR; TCRdb's table is partial and in-frame only. Clonal size and the V and J genes are those of that table, whereas D and trimming came from the DNA. The table has over 100,000 clones, over 70% seen once; the top ten hold about 7%. The clonotype comes from a woman aged 50 to 60 with acute or convalescent COVID-19. Sequenced material: peripheral blood. The chain has TRBV7-2 and TRBJ1-5; 10 bases match TRBD1. CDR3 sequence reads: CASSLGGGQGGIPQHF. The CDR3 nucleotides are TGTGCCAGCAGCTTAGGTGGAGGACAGGGGGGGATTCCCCAGCATTTT.